These 9 T cell receptor beta chains came from one sample sequenced in a study of shared clonotypes between healthy human individuals (TCRdb year 2020). The method behind the library was the immunoSEQ multiplex PCR assay. Drawn from immuneACCESS, this table holds only the in-frame rearrangements with V and J called that TCRdb kept. Clones are partly lost; checked studies trace under half to an unresolved V gene and leave the rest unexplained. The sample table holds some 580,000 clones, of which around 97% were seen once. The ten top clones hold about 0.057% of the sample. The specimen sequenced was naive CD4+ T cells sorted from blood. In light of the paper, this sample's cell subset or site label describes: CD45RA+ positively selected. The receptors derive from a woman aged 25 to 45 in good health.

This clone is a singleton in its sample. The genes are TRBV10-2 and TRBJ1-1, with D possibly being TRBD1 (6 bases). The CDR3 loop spans 14 amino acids. V was clipped by 5 bases and J by 5 bases, with 15 bases between them. The germline V gene has CDR1 WSHSY and CDR2 SAAADI. CDR3 in amino acids: CASSSTGRGTEAFF. In nucleotides, the CDR3 is TGCGCCAGCAGTTCAACAGGGCGCGGAACTGAAGCTTTCTTT.

CDR3 in DNA: TGTGCCAGCAGTTACCTTCCCCTCAGGACCCGCGGGGACAATGAGCAGTTCTTC. Translation gives CASSYLPLRTRGDNEQFF. V is TRBV28 and J is TRBJ2-1; the D gene is possibly TRBD2 (6 bases). The CDR3 consists of 18 residues. V gave up 4 bases and J gave up 5 bases, with 24 bases separating them. In germline, CDR1 is MDHEN, CDR2 SYDVKM.

CDR3: CASSPISLNYGYTF. The CDR3 coding sequence is TGTGCCAGCTCACCGATAAGCCTAAACTATGGCTACACCTTC. The gene calls are TRBV18 and TRBJ1-2; no clear D. V was trimmed by 3 bases and J by 2 bases, leaving 10 bases between them. The CDR3 contains 14 residues. CDR1 is KGHSH, CDR2 LQKENI, per germline.

As regards this clone: Germline is not matched at one junction end, which may reflect a read error. The J gene is TRBJ2-7, the V gene TRBV7-9; 10 bases fit TRBD2. Germline V CDR1 and CDR2: SEHNR, FQNEAQ (reference sequence). This CDR3 is built from 19 residues. CDR3 sequence: CASSSRGGGLGPSSGSLDF. The CDR3 DNA follows: TGTGCCAGCAGCTCCCGAGGAGGGGGCTTGGGGCCTTCTAGCGGGAGTTTGGACTTC.

The chain combines TRBV5-1 with TRBJ1-1, with TRBD1 matching over 8 bases. This CDR3 region has 14 residues. The V segment lost 3 bases and the J segment 6 bases; nucleotides outside the gene matches: 7. Per germline, CDR1 SGHRS and CDR2 YFSETQ. For the CDR3, the DNA is TGCGCCAGCAGCTCAGGACAGGGTTGGGCTGAAGCTTTCTTT. It specifies CASSSGQGWAEAFF. The variable domain in full, with the rest retrieved from reference TRBV5-1 and TRBJ1-1, is KAGVTQTPRYLIKTRGQQVTLSCSPISGHRSVSWYQQTPGQGLQFLFEYFSETQRNKGNFPGRFSGRQFSNSRSEMNVSTLELGDSALYLCASSSGQGWAEAFFGQGTRLTVV.

V and J are TRBV30 and TRBJ2-5, with 7 bases identical to TRBD2. Germline lookup yields CDR1 GTSNPN and CDR2 SVGIG (reference sequence). The CDR3 extends over 13 amino acids. Trimming at V came to 2 bases and at J to 3 bases, leaving 3 bases not matched to a gene. CDR3 loop: CAWSSGLEETQYF. The CDR3 bases are TGTGCCTGGAGTTCCGGACTAGAAGAGACCCAGTACTTC.

The chain is built from TRBV29-1 and TRBJ2-3; the match to TRBD1 covers 8 bases. Losses at the gene ends were 4 bases for V and 3 bases for J; bases not matched to a gene: 3. The germline V gene has CDR1 SQVTM and CDR2 ANQGSEA. The CDR3 contains 13 residues. The chain's CDR3 is CSVGYRGTDTQYF. The CDR3 nucleotides read TGCAGCGTTGGTTACAGGGGGACAGATACGCAGTATTTT.

For the CDR3, the DNA is TGTGCCAGCAGCTTGGGACAGGCGGGGGAGACCCAGTACTTC. Translated, it gives CASSLGQAGETQYF. The chain recombines TRBV5-4 with TRBJ2-5; either TRBD1 or TRBD2 may fit D (6 bases each). CDR1 SGHNT and CDR2 YYREEE come from the germline V gene (reference sequence). V was shortened by 0 bases and J by 5 bases, with 11 bases between the two germline ends. The length of the CDR3 is 14 residues.

The chain employs TRBV7-2 and TRBJ2-7; D unclear. The germline V and J ends were trimmed by 5 bases and 9 bases, with 17 bases remaining between them. The length of the CDR3 is 13 residues. From germline, CDR1 is SGHTA and CDR2 FQGNSA. CDR3 sequence: CASSPLRWERQYF. The CDR3 DNA reads TGTGCCAGCAGCCCCTTGAGATGGGAAAGGCAGTACTTC.